This T cell receptor (beta chain) is from a study of T cells in Graves' hyperthyroidism and ophthalmopathy. This CDR3 comprises 17 residues. Germline V CDR1 and CDR2: SEHNR, FQNEAQ (reference sequence). V dropped 2 bases and J dropped 0 bases, with 14 bases sitting between them. It was RNA transcripts that yielded the amplified TCR beta CDR3 regions. HTBI primers were the set used in a first-round RT-PCR of the TCR CDR3. TCRdb analysed the multiplex PCR reads with MiXCR anew, one entry per CDR3 protein. The repertoire has fewer than 800,000 distinct CDR3 sequences, less than 20% of them found once; the top ten carry over 7.5%. The sample holds many counts of this clonotype.

Sequenced material: blood. This receptor was taken from a man aged 18 to 29 with Graves' hyperthyroidism. The J gene is TRBJ2-1, the V gene TRBV7-9; D possibly matches TRBD1 or TRBD2 (5 bases each). This CDR3 is CASSLSMGTSSYNEQFF. CDR3 bases: TGTGCCAGCAGCTTATCCATGGGGACGAGCTCCTACAATGAGCAGTTCTTC.